These 25 T cell receptor beta chains originate from one sample sequenced in a study of shared T cell receptors in the human thymus (dated by TCRdb to about 2021). The library was built by means of the immunoSEQ multiplex PCR assay. TCRdb carries this immuneACCESS record with in-frame sequences only. Its versions omit some clonotypes, under half of them owing to an unresolved V gene in the studies checked, with the rest unexplained. This sample gives 500,000 to 550,000 clones in total; around 78% of them show up just once. The ten largest account for 0.013% of the sample. These same records also appear under a second study, on human thymus T cells.

The sequenced sample consisted of thymocytes. The receptors here all came from a boy in the first two years of life with a congenital heart defect. Donor details come from another sample of the same person, matched by shared clones.

The chain uses TRBV30 and TRBJ1-2, with unresolved D. This CDR3 is 11 amino acids long. V was cut by 3 bases and J by 7 bases, with 9 bases left in between. Germline CDR1 reads GTSNPN; CDR2 reads SVGIG (reference sequence). The CDR3 DNA is TGTGCCTGGAGAATCTATGGTGGCTACACCTTC. Translation: CAWRIYGGYTF.

The chain uses TRBV10-2 and TRBJ1-2; D uncertain. The CDR3 is 14 amino acids. V lost 8 bases to trimming and J lost 2 bases, with 15 bases between them. Germline V gives CDR1 WSHSY, CDR2 SAAADI. The CDR3 region is CASGFGRGNYGYTF. The CDR3 DNA reads TGCGCCAGCGGATTTGGACGGGGAAACTATGGCTACACCTTC.

The V call is TRBV6-1, the J call TRBJ1-5; TRBD1 agrees at 8 bases. The junction had 11 bases not matched to a gene; V was cut back by 0 bases and J by 7 bases. This CDR3 has 17 residues. From germline, CDR1 is MNHNS and CDR2 SASEGT. The CDR3 spells CASSEASQGAPRQPQHF. As DNA, the CDR3 is TGTGCCAGCAGTGAAGCATCCCAGGGGGCGCCGCGGCAGCCCCAGCATTTT.

This chain links TRBV5-1 with TRBJ2-7, with D perhaps TRBD2 (5 bases). Germline lookup yields CDR1 SGHRS and CDR2 YFSETQ. Trimming cost V 2 bases and J 5 bases, with 23 bases left between them. The CDR3 is 17 residues long. The CDR3 sequence is CASSFPPRERPTNEQYF. The DNA for the CDR3 is TGCGCCAGCAGCTTCCCTCCGAGGGAAAGACCTACTAACGAGCAGTACTTC.

J is TRBJ2-1 and V is TRBV6-1; 13 bases agree with TRBD2. The CDR3 contains 15 residues. The germline gives CDR1 MNHNS, CDR2 SASEGT. Losses at the gene ends were 6 bases for V and 4 bases for J; bases not matched to a gene: 3. The CDR3 DNA follows: TGTGCCAGCAGCCGGACTAGCGGGAGTTACAATGAGCAGTTCTTC. Translation: CASSRTSGSYNEQFF.

The CDR3, as DNA: TGTGCCAGCAGCCTAGGGGAGGGAGAGAACTATGGCTACACCTTC. It translates to CASSLGEGENYGYTF. V and J are TRBV7-2 and TRBJ1-2; D perhaps matches TRBD1 (5 bases). Germline assignment: CDR1 SGHTA and CDR2 FQGNSA. Between the trimmed V and J ends, which lost 5 bases and 2 bases, there was a span of 15 bases. CDR3 length: 15 amino acids.

V and J are TRBV6-5 and TRBJ2-7; TRBD2 agrees at 7 bases. Germline CDR1 is MNHEY and CDR2 is SVGAGI. Trimming at V came to 1 base and at J to 3 bases, leaving 6 bases not matched to a gene. The CDR3 has 15 amino acids. The CDR3 reads CASSYFAGAFYEQYF. In DNA form, the CDR3 reads TGTGCCAGCAGTTACTTCGCGGGAGCATTCTACGAGCAGTACTTC.

The genes are TRBV19 and TRBJ2-1; 8 nucleotides match TRBD2. Germline assignment: CDR1 LNHDA and CDR2 SQIVND (reference sequence). There are 13 residues in the CDR3. V lost 4 bases to trimming and J lost 6 bases; unmatched junction nucleotides: 2. CDR3 sequence: CASSRAGVNEQFF. The CDR3 region has the DNA TGTGCCAGTAGTAGAGCGGGGGTCAATGAGCAGTTCTTC.

The chain links TRBV2 to TRBJ1-1; 12 bases line up with TRBD1. CDR1 SNHLY and CDR2 FYNNEI come from the germline V gene. The CDR3 is made up of 14 amino acids. Germline trimming cut 8 bases from V and 5 bases from J; bases unmatched to any gene: 6. This CDR3 reads CASRDRGLKTEAFF. Written as DNA, the CDR3 is TGTGCCAGCCGGGACAGGGGGCTAAAGACTGAAGCTTTCTTT.

The sample holds one count of this clone. The chain couples TRBV28 to TRBJ1-6; tentative D call: TRBD1 (5 bases). Trimming pared 3 bases from V and 14 bases from J, leaving 14 bases between. CDR1 is MDHEN, CDR2 SYDVKM, per germline. The CDR3 runs 13 residues. The chain's CDR3 is CASSFPAGRSLHF. The CDR3 DNA follows: TGTGCCAGCAGTTTTCCCGCAGGGAGGTCCCTCCACTTT. Full variable domain (remainder filled in from reference TRBV28 and TRBJ1-6): DVKVTQSSRYLVKRTGEKVFLECVQDMDHENMFWYRQDPGLGLRLIYFSYDVKMKEKGDIPEGYSVSREKKERFSLILESASTNQTSMYLCASSFPAGRSLHFGNGTRLTVT.

This chain links TRBV11-2 with TRBJ2-7, with D possibly matching TRBD1 (5 bases). The CDR3 is 14 amino acids. V gave up 0 bases and J gave up 3 bases, with 9 bases separating them. Per the germline V gene, CDR1 is SGHAT and CDR2 is FQNNGV. CDR3 sequence (DNA): TGTGCCAGCAGCTTAGATAACAGGATCTACGAGCAGTACTTC. Translating gives CASSLDNRIYEQYF.

This chain joins TRBV19 and TRBJ2-1; 8 positions agree with TRBD2. Losses at the gene ends were 5 bases for V and 3 bases for J; bases not matched to a gene: 3. CDR1 and CDR2 (germline): LNHDA, SQIVND (reference sequence). CDR3 size: 14 residues. The CDR3, as DNA: TGTGCCAGTAGTTTCCGGGAGGGCTACAATGAGCAGTTCTTC. This translates into CASSFREGYNEQFF.

The J gene is TRBJ2-7, the V gene TRBV7-6, with a weak D call TRBD1 (8 bases). Trimming took 5 bases from V and 7 from J, leaving 18 bases between them. Germline V CDR1 and CDR2: SGHVS, FNYEAQ. The length of the CDR3 is 14 residues. The CDR3 loop is CASSTNRGEGEQYF. The CDR3 DNA sequence: TGTGCCAGCAGCACAAACAGGGGGGAGGGAGAGCAGTACTTC.

The rearrangement joins TRBV4-3 to TRBJ1-2, with D uncertain. The CDR3 has 15 amino acids. With 0 bases removed from V and 7 bases from J, the gap between germline ends came to 15 bases. Germline V gene data show CDR1 as LGHNA and CDR2 as YSLEER. DNA for the CDR3: TGCGCCAGCAGCCAAGATAGAGGGCTACGACCTGGCTACACCTTC. Translation: CASSQDRGLRPGYTF.

This chain joins TRBV27 and TRBJ2-3, with 9 nucleotides matching TRBD2. V trimming: 1 base; J trimming: 2 bases; junction bases outside the gene matches: 7. The CDR3 spans 17 residues. Germline-derived CDR1 and CDR2 are MNHEY and SMNVEV (reference sequence). CDR3 DNA: TGTGCCAGCAGTTTATATCCCTCTAGCGGGACCACAGATACGCAGTATTTT. Amino acids: CASSLYPSSGTTDTQYF.

This clone was recorded only once. The chain uses TRBV5-6 and TRBJ2-1; 8 bases are shared with TRBD2. The V and J ends lost 0 bases and 14 bases, in that order; junction bases with no gene match: 7. The CDR3 loop spans 13 amino acids. Per the germline V gene, CDR1 is SGHDT and CDR2 is YYEEEE. CDR3 sequence: CASSLGGGQAEFF. Here the CDR3 DNA reads TGTGCCAGCAGCTTGGGCGGGGGGCAGGCGGAGTTCTTC.

V is TRBV6-1 and J is TRBJ2-7, with 14 bases identical to TRBD2. This CDR3 is 16 amino acids long. The junction had 5 bases not matched to a gene; V was cut back by 4 bases and J by 3 bases. The V gene's germline CDR1 is MNHNS and CDR2 SASEGT. Here the CDR3 DNA reads TGTGCCAGCAGTGGACTAGCGGGAGGGCACCTCTACGAGCAGTACTTC. Translation gives CASSGLAGGHLYEQYF.

This rearrangement joins TRBV4-3 to TRBJ2-2; no firm D call. V was pared by 2 bases and J by 0 bases, with 4 bases between. CDR1 is LGHNA, CDR2 YSLEER, per germline. The CDR3 is 14 amino acids. The CDR3 here is CASSQPANTGELFF. DNA of the CDR3: TGCGCCAGCAGCCAACCCGCGAACACCGGGGAGCTGTTTTTT.

The chain carries TRBV7-2 and TRBJ2-1; D may be TRBD1 (6 bases). V was trimmed by 4 bases and J by 4 bases, leaving 8 bases between them. The CDR3 is 13 amino acids. CDR1 and CDR2 (germline): SGHTA, FQGNSA. CDR3 region: CASSSGAYNEQFF. The CDR3 DNA sequence: TGTGCCAGCAGCTCAGGGGCATACAATGAGCAGTTCTTC.

Only a few counts were recorded for this clone. The chain uses TRBV10-3 and TRBJ2-5, with TRBD2 matching over 8 bases. Unmatched junction bases numbered 6, after V lost 5 bases and J lost 4 bases. Per germline, CDR1 ENHRY and CDR2 SYGVKD. There are 14 residues in the CDR3. As DNA, the CDR3 is TGTGCCATCAGTCGACTAGCGCTGGGAGAGACCCAGTACTTC. Protein product: CAISRLALGETQYF.

The chain carries TRBV5-6 and TRBJ2-7, with TRBD2 as a possible D gene (5 bases). Germline V gene data show CDR1 as SGHDT and CDR2 as YYEEEE. Trimming cost V 6 bases and J 6 bases, with 19 bases left between them. This CDR3 comprises 14 residues. CDR3: CASTPPGDGGEQYF. The CDR3 coding sequence is TGTGCCAGCACCCCCCCCGGGGATGGTGGCGAGCAGTACTTC.

The chain recombines TRBV5-1 with TRBJ1-2; 7 bases agree with TRBD1. V gave up 2 bases and J gave up 1 base; unmatched junction bases: 5. The CDR3 totals 15 residues. Germline assignment: CDR1 SGHRS and CDR2 YFSETQ. The CDR3 region has the DNA TGCGCCAGCAGCTTCGGGACAGCGAATAACTATGGCTACACCTTC. Translated, it gives CASSFGTANNYGYTF.

This clone came up a few times. The V and J genes are TRBV27 and TRBJ1-1; 7 nucleotides line up with TRBD1. The CDR3 extends over 15 amino acids. With V trimmed by 2 bases and J by 0 bases, 3 bases remained unmatched. Germline CDR1 reads MNHEY; CDR2 reads SMNVEV (reference sequence). DNA for the CDR3: TGTGCCAGCAGTTTAGAGGGGGCCTTGAACACTGAAGCTTTCTTT. Its protein product is CASSLEGALNTEAFF.

V usage is TRBV7-4 and J usage is TRBJ2-1, with D maybe TRBD2 (6 bases). V lost 1 base and J lost 8, with 15 bases in between. Germline CDR1 and CDR2: SGHVT and SQSDAQ. CDR3 length equals 15 residues. CDR3 nucleotides: TGTGCCAGCAGCTTAGATCGCGGGAAAGGCGATGAGCAGTTCTTC. This translates into CASSLDRGKGDEQFF.

The V call is TRBV7-9, the J call TRBJ1-2; no firm D call. The V gene lost 0 bases and the J gene lost 3 bases, with 5 bases spanning the gap. Germline loops: CDR1 SEHNR, CDR2 FQNEAQ (reference sequence). The CDR3 extends over 13 amino acids. The CDR3 is CASSLARDYGYTF. CDR3 DNA: TGTGCCAGCAGCTTAGCGCGTGACTATGGCTACACCTTC. The full variable domain, with the rest looked up from reference TRBV7-9 and TRBJ1-2, is DTGVSQNPRHKITKRGQNVTFRCDPISEHNRLYWYRQTLGQGPEFLTYFQNEAQLEKSRLLSDRFSAERPKGSFSTLEIQRTEQGDSAMYLCASSLARDYGYTFGSGTRLTVV.